The 2 T cell receptor beta chains in this list originate from one sample, sequenced in a study of spatial heterogeneity in lung cancer. Study-level points and caveats: Tumor mutation count correlated with how many alpha and beta TCRs expanded intratumorally.

Their antigens remain unidentified. Regarding time point: sample taken at primary tumor resection. One entry per CDR3 protein, called by TCRdb with MiXCR from the 5' RACE reads. This table holds some 10,000 distinct CDR3 sequences, over 9.5% found once. The sample here was lung tumor tissue, taken at surgery. All receptors derive from a male donor with early-stage non-small cell lung cancer.

V gene TRBV5-1 combines with J gene TRBJ2-5; D is unresolved. CDR3 length equals 11 residues. Germline V CDR1 and CDR2: SGHRS, YFSETQ. V was cut by 4 bases and J by 5 bases, with 6 bases left in between. The CDR3 is CASSVGETQYF. CDR3 bases: TGCGCCAGCAGCGTCGGTGAGACCCAGTACTTC.

This clonotype was observed many times. The genes are TRBV2 and TRBJ2-2, with D hard to call. Germline assignment: CDR1 SNHLY and CDR2 FYNNEI. The CDR3 totals 15 residues. The V gene lost 6 bases and the J gene lost 6 bases, with 17 bases spanning the gap. The CDR3 nucleotides read TGTGCCAGCAGCCTAGACACATTCACCCCCGGGGAGCTGTTTTTT. Protein sequence: CASSLDTFTPGELFF.